The rows below give T cell receptor beta chains drawn from one sample of a study of T cells after yellow fever vaccination. Each CDR3 protein is one row after TCRdb ran MiXCR on the 5' RACE reads. The data hold 300,000 to 400,000 distinct CDR3 sequences, with 7.5% to 9% observed a single time. Sequencing was performed on PBMCs, taken on the day of the first yellow fever vaccination. Receptors originate from a man between 18 and 35 years old who received the YFV17D yellow fever vaccine. Each CDR3 is given with its conserved first and last residue. D genes are given only for firm matches. Clone size is stated in some rows and not others, as once, few, many or a class when expanded.

D: -
V: TRBV7-9
size: -
J: TRBJ1-2
DNA: TGTGCCAGCAGCTTTGCCAAGAAGGATGGCTACACCTTC
CDR3: CASSFAKKDGYTF

D: -
V: TRBV20-1
size: few
J: TRBJ2-7
DNA: TGCAGTGCTAGAGGTGGCAGCTCCTACGAGCAGTACTTC
CDR3: CSARGGSSYEQYF

D: -
V: TRBV25-1
size: -
J: TRBJ2-5
DNA: TGTGCCAGCAGTGAATTCGGGGAGACCCAGTACTTC
CDR3: CASSEFGETQYF

D: -
V: TRBV18
size: -
J: TRBJ1-2
DNA: TGTGCCAGCTCACCACTGTTAGGGGACACGCGATCCTATGGCTACACCTTC
CDR3: CASSPLLGDTRSYGYTF

D: TRBD2
V: TRBV29-1
size: many
J: TRBJ2-3
DNA: TGCAGCGTTGAACTCATGGATCTTTCCCGGGGGGTGACGACAGATACGCAGTATTTT
CDR3: CSVELMDLSRGVTTDTQYF

D: -
V: TRBV5-1
size: -
J: TRBJ2-1
DNA: TGCGCCAGCAGCTCCCTTAGTGGGTCCTACAATGAGCAGTTCTTC
CDR3: CASSSLSGSYNEQFF

D: TRBD1
V: TRBV7-2
size: many
J: TRBJ1-6
DNA: TGTGCCAGCAGCATACAGGGGACACCCCTCCACTTT
CDR3: CASSIQGTPLHF

D: -
V: TRBV28
size: -
J: TRBJ2-1
DNA: TGTGCCAGCAGCCTAACAATTTCCTCCTACAATGAGCAGTTCTTC
CDR3: CASSLTISSYNEQFF

D: -
V: TRBV5-1
size: few
J: TRBJ1-6
DNA: TGCGCCAGCAGCTTTGAGAGCTCCTATAATTCACCCCTCCACTTT
CDR3: CASSFESSYNSPLHF

D: -
V: TRBV4-1
size: many
J: TRBJ2-1
DNA: TGCGCCAGCAGCGGGGGACCAAGGGGCTACAATGAGCAGTTCTTC
CDR3: CASSGGPRGYNEQFF

D: -
V: TRBV28
size: few
J: TRBJ2-4
DNA: TGTGCCAGCAGTTTATATCCCCCCTTCTTAGGGATAGCCAAAAACATTCAGTACTTC
CDR3: CASSLYPPFLGIAKNIQYF

D: TRBD1
V: TRBV12-3/TRBV12-4
size: few
J: TRBJ2-2
DNA: TGTGCCAGCAGTCTCTTAGCCGGGACAGGGAACACCGGGGAGCTGTTTTTT
CDR3: CASSLLAGTGNTGELFF

D: -
V: TRBV2
size: -
J: TRBJ2-5
DNA: TGTGCCAGCGGGGGGCCGGAAGAGACCCAGTACTTC
CDR3: CASGGPEETQYF

D: TRBD2
V: TRBV9
size: many
J: TRBJ2-3
DNA: TGTGCCAGCAGCGGCGGGGGGGGAGGCACAGATACGCAGTATTTT
CDR3: CASSGGGGGTDTQYF

D: -
V: TRBV5-1
size: few
J: TRBJ2-3
DNA: TGCGCCAGCAGCTTGTACCGGGACTCCGGTGGGGAGGATACGCAGTATTTT
CDR3: CASSLYRDSGGEDTQYF

D: -
V: TRBV20-1
size: -
J: TRBJ2-4
DNA: TGCAGTGCCGGAGCGAGCTCAAGGAACATTCAGTACTTC
CDR3: CSAGASSRNIQYF

D: -
V: TRBV7-2
size: many
J: TRBJ2-2
DNA: TGTGCCAGCAGCGGAGACAGCGGGGAGCTGTTTTTT
CDR3: CASSGDSGELFF

D: -
V: TRBV12-3/TRBV12-4
size: -
J: TRBJ2-4
DNA: TGTGCCAGCAGTTACCCCGCAGCTAAAAACATTCAGTACTTC
CDR3: CASSYPAAKNIQYF

D: -
V: TRBV7-3
size: few
J: TRBJ2-7
DNA: TGTGCCAGCAGCTTGGCGACTACCTACGAGCAGTACTTC
CDR3: CASSLATTYEQYF

D: -
V: TRBV4-2
size: -
J: TRBJ2-3
DNA: TGTGCCAGCAGCCCAACCTCCGGGGATGTGGGAGATACGCAGTATTTT
CDR3: CASSPTSGDVGDTQYF

D: TRBD1
V: TRBV5-6
size: few
J: TRBJ2-1
DNA: TGTGCCAGCAGCCTAGCCGGGACAGTTCACAATGAGCAGTTCTTC
CDR3: CASSLAGTVHNEQFF

D: -
V: TRBV20-1
size: few
J: TRBJ1-4
DNA: TGCAGTGCTAGAGTCCGGGGGGCGGCTAATGAAAAACTGTTTTTT
CDR3: CSARVRGAANEKLFF

D: -
V: TRBV9
size: -
J: TRBJ2-1
DNA: TGTGCCAGCAGCGTAGGTAAGGGCGGATACAATGAGCAGTTCTTC
CDR3: CASSVGKGGYNEQFF

D: -
V: TRBV4-3
size: -
J: TRBJ1-2
DNA: TGCGCCAGCAGCCAAGATCGACCCCCGGGGGGCTACACCTTC
CDR3: CASSQDRPPGGYTF

D: -
V: TRBV5-1
size: -
J: TRBJ2-5
DNA: TGCGCCAGCGCGGCCTTCCAAGAGACCCAGTACTTC
CDR3: CASAAFQETQYF

D: -
V: TRBV12-3/TRBV12-4
size: few
J: TRBJ2-2
DNA: TGTGCCAGCAACCGTTGGGGGGGCCCCGGGGAGCTGTTTTTT
CDR3: CASNRWGGPGELFF

D: -
V: TRBV7-6
size: many
J: TRBJ2-1
DNA: TGTGCCAGCAGCTTAGTACTAAGCTCCTACAATGAGCAGTTCTTC
CDR3: CASSLVLSSYNEQFF

D: TRBD1
V: TRBV6-2/TRBV6-3
size: many
J: TRBJ2-2
DNA: TGTGCCAGCAGTTACGGGACAGCTAACACCGGGGAGCTGTTTTTT
CDR3: CASSYGTANTGELFF

D: -
V: TRBV7-2
size: few
J: TRBJ2-3
DNA: TGTGCCAGCAGCTTAGCGGGGCTGCTAGCCACGCAGTATTTT
CDR3: CASSLAGLLATQYF

D: -
V: TRBV4-3
size: -
J: TRBJ2-7
DNA: TGCGCCAGCAGCCCCCAAGGACGGGGGCCGGACGAGCAGTACTTC
CDR3: CASSPQGRGPDEQYF

D: -
V: TRBV7-2
size: -
J: TRBJ2-7
DNA: TGTGCCAGCAGCGGAATCGGGGAGTCCTACGAGCAGTACTTC
CDR3: CASSGIGESYEQYF

D: TRBD1
V: TRBV5-6
size: many
J: TRBJ1-2
DNA: TGTGCCAGCAGCTTGGCAGGGGGCGCCTGGTATGGCTACACCTTC
CDR3: CASSLAGGAWYGYTF

D: TRBD1
V: TRBV7-8
size: few
J: TRBJ1-6
DNA: TGTGCCAGCAGCTCCCAGGGGGTCGGTAATTCACCCCTCCACTTT
CDR3: CASSSQGVGNSPLHF